What follows are 10 T cell receptor beta chains derived from one specimen sequenced in a study of PD-1 blockade in mismatch repair-deficient tumors. As to time point: roughly ten-day in vitro stimulation with candidate neoantigen peptide 2. The assay was immunoSEQ multiplex PCR, and TCRdb's table has in-frame clones only and misses some. The sample holds roughly 10,000 clones; about 90% are singletons and the top ten take approximately 20%. The antigens of these receptors remain unknown. Material: cells cultured in vitro, obtained from a patient treated with pembrolizumab. These receptors came from an adult with mismatch repair-deficient cancer.

The genes are TRBV27 and TRBJ2-3; D is possibly TRBD2 (5 bases). Trimming stripped 5 bases from V and 2 bases from J, with 11 bases between. Per the germline V gene, CDR1 is MNHEY and CDR2 is SMNVEV (reference sequence). This CDR3 is built from 14 residues. As DNA, the CDR3 is TGTGCCAGCAGTCCCCTCGGGGACACAGATACGCAGTATTTT. As protein: CASSPLGDTDTQYF.

The CDR3 DNA reads TGTGCCAGCAGCAAAAGGGTATACGAGCAGTACTTC. This gives the protein CASSKRVYEQYF. J is TRBJ2-7 and V is TRBV21-1. TRBV21-1 counts as a pseudogene. CDR3 length: 12 amino acids.

The CDR3 loop is CASSLGGRLFYEQYF. CDR3 sequence (DNA): TGTGCCAGCAGCTTAGGCGGGAGGCTCTTCTACGAGCAGTACTTC. V gene TRBV7-2 combines with J gene TRBJ2-7, with 8 bases fitting TRBD2. CDR3 length: 15 residues. The J segment lost 3 bases and the V segment lost 1 base, leaving 5 bases of the junction unmatched. Germline-derived CDR1 and CDR2 are SGHTA and FQGNSA. Full variable domain (outside the CDR3, taken from reference TRBV7-2 and TRBJ2-7): GAGVSQSPSNKVTEKGKDVELRCDPISGHTALYWYRQSLGQGLEFLIYFQGNSAPDKSGLPSDRFSAERTGGSVSTLTIQRTQQEDSAVYLCASSLGGRLFYEQYFGPGTRLTVT.

The chain is built from TRBV27 and TRBJ2-7; D uncertain. V lost 2 bases, J lost 6 bases, and 14 bases lay in between. The CDR3 runs 14 residues. The V gene's germline CDR1 is MNHEY and CDR2 SMNVEV (reference sequence). The CDR3, as DNA: TGTGCCAGCAGTTTAACCTCGCCGAAGGGCGAGCAGTACTTC. The encoded protein is CASSLTSPKGEQYF.

This clone was found once. The chain couples TRBV6-5 to TRBJ1-1; D uncertain. Trimming took off 5 bases at V and 2 bases at J, with 9 bases between the two ends. CDR3 length: 13 residues. Germline values: CDR1 MNHEY, CDR2 SVGAGI. The DNA of the CDR3 is TGTGCCAGCAGTCCCCACAGTAACACTGAAGCTTTCTTT. Translating it yields CASSPHSNTEAFF.

J is TRBJ1-2 and V is TRBV21-1. TRBV21-1 is marked as a pseudogene. CDR3 length: 15 residues. CDR3 in amino acids: CASSKVTLPANGYTF. The CDR3 coding sequence is TGTGCCAGCAGCAAAGTAACGCTACCGGCAAATGGCTACACCTTC.

The genes are TRBV6-6 and TRBJ2-5; D uncertain. Germline CDR1 is MNHNY and CDR2 is SVGAGI (reference sequence). The CDR3 sequence is 10 residues long. V was shortened by 8 bases and J by 5 bases, with 6 bases between the two germline ends. The CDR3 DNA is TGTGCCAGCCGCTCGGAGACCCAGTACTTC. This translates into CASRSETQYF.

The chain couples TRBV27 to TRBJ2-7; 7 bases are shared with TRBD2. V was pared by 8 bases and J by 3 bases, with 4 bases of the junction left unmatched. Germline V CDR1 and CDR2: MNHEY, SMNVEV (reference sequence). This CDR3 region has 12 residues. The CDR3 reads CASFGGGYEQYF. The DNA of the CDR3 is TGTGCCAGCTTTGGCGGGGGCTACGAGCAGTACTTC.

The chain carries TRBV14 and TRBJ1-1, with 7 bases matching TRBD1. Germline lookup yields CDR1 SGHDN and CDR2 FVKESK. The V and J ends lost 3 bases and 5 bases, in that order; junction bases with no gene match: 3. CDR3 length: 13 residues. CDR3 amino acids: CASSQTGWTEAFF. CDR3 nucleotides: TGTGCCAGCAGCCAGACAGGGTGGACTGAAGCTTTCTTT.

This chain joins TRBV19 and TRBJ2-1; TRBD1 is a possible D gene (5 bases). In germline, CDR1 is LNHDA, CDR2 SQIVND (reference sequence). The CDR3 spans 14 residues. Trimming left V 5 bases short and J 8 bases short, with 16 bases between. DNA for the CDR3: TGTGCCAGTAGTCCGACGCAGGGCTGGGATGAGCAGTTCTTC. Amino acids: CASSPTQGWDEQFF.